What follows describes a single TCR beta chain. Trimming left V 0 bases short and J 6 bases short, with 14 bases between. This CDR3 is built from 15 residues. Germline CDR1 SGHDT, CDR2 YYEEEE. This sample is drawn from a study of blood T cell repertoires in COVID-19. Study context: Italy, Spain and the United States were the sources of the convalescent and acute COVID-19 samples. Sample material is recorded as cDNA or gDNA derived from T cells, B-cell-depleted T cells, or PBMCs.

Under the authors' procedure: The authors estimated nucleated cell counts from reference gene primer amplification. Generated by immunoSEQ multiplex PCR, the TCRdb table keeps only in-frame clones and is missing some. The V and J calls and the clone size are those of that table, but D and trimming were determined from the DNA. This table holds about 240,000 clones, about 86% found once. The study assigned cohorts using participant-reported clinical history. The sequence was obtained from a woman aged 40-49 years with acute COVID-19. The chain couples TRBV5-6 to TRBJ2-3; TRBD2 is a possible D gene (6 bases). The sequenced material came from PBMCs or T cells enriched from blood (not recorded which). The CDR3 reads CASSLGHSLADTQYF. The CDR3 coding sequence is TGTGCCAGCAGCTTGGGCCACTCACTAGCCGATACGCAGTATTTT.